These 29 T cell receptor beta chains came from one sample sequenced in a study of T cell repertoires in cytomegalovirus infection (dated by TCRdb to the late 2010s). Sequenced using an Illumina HiSeq 1500. TCRdb itself trimmed the public reads at Q25 with fastp, ran MiXCR and retained productive beta chains. Rows with a matching CDR3 protein are joined into one entry that keeps the most common DNA and genes. Across this sample there are 160,000 or so distinct CDR3 sequences, with less than 25% seen only once. The ten largest clones add up to under 30% of the sample. These TCRs' antigens remain unknown. The sample's treatment or condition label, decoded: in vitro stimulation with specific CMV peptide epitopes to enrich CMV-specific T cells. The sequencing used CD8+ T cells from cultured PBMCs, collected from culture after CMV antigen stimulation. The receptors come from a human donor in good health (CMV status not recorded). Some clones in this sample may be carry-over from other donors' samples.

The V call is TRBV6-2 or TRBV6-3, the J call TRBJ1-1, with 7 bases fitting TRBD1. There are 14 residues in the CDR3. CDR1 and CDR2 (germline): MNHEY, SVGEGT. Trimming took 2 bases from V and 5 from J; bases not matched to a gene: 5. CDR3 protein: CASSYLTGRTEAFF. The CDR3 bases are TGTGCCAGCAGTTACCTGACAGGGAGGACTGAAGCTTTCTTT.

The V and J genes are TRBV19 and TRBJ1-2; D is unclear. Germline V gene sequence: CDR1 LNHDA, CDR2 SQIVND (reference sequence). Trimming cost V 10 bases and J 3 bases, with 18 bases left between them. This CDR3 is 14 amino acids long. The CDR3 here is CATRIYGAYYGYTF. DNA of the CDR3: TGTGCCACCCGCATCTACGGCGCGTACTATGGCTACACCTTC.

This rearrangement joins TRBV6-4 to TRBJ1-5, with D maybe TRBD1 (5 bases). Trimming took 3 bases from V and 2 from J, leaving 11 bases between them. The germline gives CDR1 MRHNA, CDR2 SNTAGT. The CDR3 covers 15 residues. The CDR3 spells CASSESGSGNQPQHF. CDR3 DNA: TGTGCCAGCAGTGAGTCAGGGAGCGGCAATCAGCCCCAGCATTTT.

This chain connects TRBV11-2 to TRBJ2-7; tentatively, D is TRBD1 or TRBD2 (5 bases each). Trimming left V 4 bases short and J 8 bases short, with 9 bases between. The CDR3 runs to 11 residues. From germline, CDR1 is SGHAT and CDR2 FQNNGV. The CDR3 DNA reads as TGTGCCAGCAGCTATCCGGGACAGCAGTACTTC. It translates to CASSYPGQQYF.

There are a few counts of this clonotype. The chain carries TRBV7-6 and TRBJ2-5; D is unresolved. The CDR3 length is 14 residues. Per germline, CDR1 SGHVS and CDR2 FNYEAQ. The ends were cut back, 1 base at V and 1 base at J, with 7 bases in the middle. The chain's CDR3 is CASSLVTAQETQYF. CDR3 sequence (DNA): TGTGCCAGCAGCTTAGTTACAGCCCAAGAGACCCAGTACTTC.

This chain connects TRBV7-6 to TRBJ2-5, with D perhaps matching TRBD1 (7 bases). Germline V gene sequence: CDR1 SGHVS, CDR2 FNYEAQ. The CDR3 covers 14 residues. Trimming left V 5 bases short and J 10 bases short, with 20 bases between. CDR3 bases: TGTGCCAGCAGCCCGCGGGACAGTGCAGGGGACCAGTACTTC. This gives the protein CASSPRDSAGDQYF. Looking up the rest from reference TRBV7-6 and TRBJ2-5 gives the full variable domain: GAGVSQSPRYKVTKRGQDVALRCDPISGHVSLYWYRQALGQGPEFLTYFNYEAQQDKSGLPNDRFSAERPEGSISTLTIQRTEQRDSAMYRCASSPRDSAGDQYFGPGTRLLVL.

The chain uses TRBV7-2 and TRBJ2-7, with TRBD2 matching 8 bases. CDR3 length: 15 amino acids. The J segment lost 3 bases and the V segment lost 0 bases, leaving 4 bases of the junction unmatched. Germline loops: CDR1 SGHTA, CDR2 FQGNSA. The CDR3 protein is CASSLAPTSVYEQYF. Written as DNA, the CDR3 is TGTGCCAGCAGCTTAGCGCCGACTAGCGTCTACGAGCAGTACTTC.

The chain uses TRBV12-3 or TRBV12-4 and TRBJ2-7, with D hard to call. This CDR3 is 12 amino acids long. The V end lost 4 bases, the J end lost 2 bases, and 6 bases lay between the germline ends. The CDR3 sequence: CASSSRTYEQYF. CDR3 DNA: TGTGCCAGCAGTTCCAGGACCTACGAGCAGTACTTC.

On this clonotype itself: One junction end does not reproduce the germline sequence, and a read error may be involved. The rearrangement uses TRBV6-5 and TRBJ1-1; unclear D gene. CDR3 size: 14 residues. Germline V CDR1 and CDR2: MNHEY, SVGAGI. The CDR3 region has the DNA TGTGCCCGCAGTTACTCCGGAATGAACACTGAAGCTTTCTTT. This codes for CARSYSGMNTEAFF.

This clonotype has just a few counts. The chain has TRBV7-6 and TRBJ2-2, with 9 bases that match TRBD2. The CDR3 is made up of 15 amino acids. The V gene end was trimmed by 4 bases and the J gene end by 8 bases; junction bases not matched to a gene: 8. From germline, CDR1 is SGHVS and CDR2 FNYEAQ. The chain's CDR3 is CASSSLSGGRGELFF. CDR3 sequence (DNA): TGTGCCAGCAGCTCCCTCAGCGGGGGGCGGGGGGAGCTGTTTTTT.

This chain connects TRBV29-1 to TRBJ2-1; 9 bases are shared with TRBD2. The V and J ends lost 1 base and 0 bases, in that order; junction bases with no gene match: 7. CDR1 is SQVTM and CDR2 is ANQGSEA in the germline V gene. CDR3 length equals 17 residues. The CDR3 reads CSVEGASGVSSYNEQFF. CDR3 DNA sequence: TGCAGCGTTGAAGGTGCTAGCGGGGTAAGCTCCTACAATGAGCAGTTCTTC.

This clonotype was observed a handful of times. V gene TRBV7-2 combines with J gene TRBJ2-5; 12 bases are shared with TRBD2. There are 16 residues in the CDR3. CDR1 and CDR2 (germline): SGHTA, FQGNSA. Trimming cost V 4 bases and J 4 bases; bases outside gene matches: 7. The CDR3 spells CASSSIQLAGGETQYF. The CDR3 bases are TGTGCCAGCAGCTCAATCCAACTAGCGGGGGGAGAGACCCAGTACTTC.

About this clonotype: At one end the junction does not follow the germline gene, possibly because of a read error. V gene TRBV6-5 combines with J gene TRBJ1-1; D not resolved. Germline CDR1 reads MNHEY; CDR2 reads SVGAGI. The CDR3 totals 13 residues. As DNA, the CDR3 is TGTGACAGCAGTTCAACTGTGAAGGGTGAAGCTTTCTTT. It yields the protein CDSSSTVKGEAFF.

This clonotype was detected only a few times. The chain recombines TRBV19 with TRBJ1-1; D remains ambiguous. Trimming left V 9 bases short and J 7 bases short, with 12 bases between. The CDR3 has 11 residues. The germline CDR1 and CDR2 sequences are LNHDA and SQIVND (reference sequence). For the CDR3, the DNA is TGTGCCAGCCCTACCCCAAATGAAGCTTTCTTT. As protein: CASPTPNEAFF. Using reference TRBV19 and TRBJ1-1 for the parts outside the CDR3, the full variable domain is DGGITQSPKYLFRKEGQNVTLSCEQNLNHDAMYWYRQDPGQGLRLIYYSQIVNDFQKGDIAEGYSVSREKKESFPLTVTSAQKNPTAFYLCASPTPNEAFFGQGTRLTVV.

This clonotype has just a few counts. The J gene is TRBJ1-1, the V gene TRBV12-3 or TRBV12-4; D may be TRBD1 (5 bases). The CDR3 spans 14 residues. The V end lost 3 bases, the J end lost 4 bases, and 12 bases lay between the germline ends. Written as DNA, the CDR3 is TGTGCCAGCAGTTTTAAGGGACTAGGCACTGAAGCTTTCTTT. Residues: CASSFKGLGTEAFF.

This rearrangement joins TRBV29-1 to TRBJ1-2; unclear D gene. This CDR3 comprises 12 residues. V lost 4 bases to trimming and J lost 1 base, with 7 bases between them. Germline CDR1 is SQVTM and CDR2 is ANQGSEA. Written as DNA, the CDR3 is TGCAGCGTTGCTGTCAGTAACTATGGCTACACCTTC. It yields the protein CSVAVSNYGYTF. The whole variable domain, filled in from reference TRBV29-1 and TRBJ1-2, reads SAVISQKPSRDICQRGTSLTIQCQVDSQVTMMFWYRQQPGQSLTLIATANQGSEATYESGFVIDKFPISRPNLTFSTLTVSNMSPEDSSIYLCSVAVSNYGYTFGSGTRLTVV.

The chain links TRBV25-1 to TRBJ1-1; no clear D gene. Germline V CDR1 and CDR2: MGHDK, SYGVNS. Trimming pared 8 bases from V and 10 bases from J, leaving 29 bases between. This CDR3 region has 16 residues. The DNA of the CDR3 is TGTGCCAGCGCTGGATATGGTCGGGGTGGTGGTGGCGTAGCTTTCTTT. Protein: CASAGYGRGGGGVAFF.

This chain connects TRBV7-8 to TRBJ2-3; 7 bases map to TRBD2. Per germline, CDR1 SGHVS and CDR2 FQNEAQ. This CDR3 is built from 16 residues. V lost 1 base and J lost 2; bases outside the gene matches: 6. CDR3 sequence (DNA): TGTGCCAGCAGCTTAGGAGCGGGGAGCTTCACAGATACGCAGTATTTT. Translating it yields CASSLGAGSFTDTQYF.

This clonotype was counted only a few times. The chain has TRBV6-2 or TRBV6-3 and TRBJ2-1; the match to TRBD2 covers 8 bases. CDR3 size: 16 residues. V shed 6 bases, J shed 0 bases, and the junction held 7 bases outside the gene matches. Germline lookup yields CDR1 MNHEY and CDR2 SVGEGT. The CDR3 sequence: CASSYRTSGSYNEQFF. As DNA, the CDR3 is TGTGCCAGCAGCTATCGAACTAGCGGCTCCTACAATGAGCAGTTCTTC.

The genes are TRBV7-6 and TRBJ2-5; 8 bases map to TRBD2. Per germline, CDR1 SGHVS and CDR2 FNYEAQ. The CDR3 spans 15 residues. Trimming cost V 4 bases and J 3 bases; bases outside gene matches: 7. The CDR3 loop is CASSCQLADEETQYF. For the CDR3, the DNA is TGTGCCAGCAGCTGCCAACTAGCGGATGAAGAGACCCAGTACTTC. Full variable domain (rest looked up from reference TRBV7-6 and TRBJ2-5): GAGVSQSPRYKVTKRGQDVALRCDPISGHVSLYWYRQALGQGPEFLTYFNYEAQQDKSGLPNDRFSAERPEGSISTLTIQRTEQRDSAMYRCASSCQLADEETQYFGPGTRLLVL.

V is TRBV6-2 or TRBV6-3 and J is TRBJ1-2; possible D gene TRBD1, 5 bases. The CDR3 covers 15 residues. CDR1 MNHEY and CDR2 SVGEGT come from the germline V gene. Trimming cost V 4 bases and J 7 bases, with 19 bases left between them. CDR3 amino acids: CASSFGTGRSGGYTF. The DNA of the CDR3 is TGTGCCAGCAGTTTCGGTACAGGACGGAGTGGTGGCTACACCTTC.

The sample holds a few counts of this clonotype. J is TRBJ2-7 and V is TRBV7-2; TRBD2 matches at 8 bases. Per the germline V gene, CDR1 is SGHTA and CDR2 is FQGNSA. V gave up 0 bases and J gave up 4 bases; unmatched junction bases: 8. The CDR3 extends over 16 amino acids. The CDR3 sequence: CASSLARSGGQYEQYF. CDR3 bases: TGTGCCAGCAGCTTAGCGAGGAGCGGGGGTCAGTACGAGCAGTACTTC.

The rearrangement uses TRBV7-2 and TRBJ1-5; 8 bases line up with TRBD1. Germline V gene sequence: CDR1 SGHTA, CDR2 FQGNSA. CDR3 length: 16 amino acids. The V segment lost 2 bases and the J segment 1 base; nucleotides outside the gene matches: 4. The CDR3 coding sequence is TGTGCCAGCAGCTTAAGGACAGGGAGGAGCAATCAGCCCCAGCATTTT. Amino acid sequence: CASSLRTGRSNQPQHF.

The chain uses TRBV29-1 and TRBJ1-2, with D uncertain. Germline V lookup: CDR1 SQVTM, CDR2 ANQGSEA. The V end was cut by 0 bases, the J end by 6 bases, with 5 bases between. This CDR3 has 11 amino acids. The CDR3 nucleotides read TGCAGCGTTGAAGATAGAGATGGCTACACCTTC. It encodes CSVEDRDGYTF. The entire variable domain, with the rest obtained from reference TRBV29-1 and TRBJ1-2, is as follows: SAVISQKPSRDICQRGTSLTIQCQVDSQVTMMFWYRQQPGQSLTLIATANQGSEATYESGFVIDKFPISRPNLTFSTLTVSNMSPEDSSIYLCSVEDRDGYTFGSGTRLTVV.

This clonotype has just a few counts. The rearrangement uses TRBV27 and TRBJ2-1; no reliable D call. This CDR3 region has 13 residues. Germline V gene data show CDR1 as MNHEY and CDR2 as SMNVEV (reference sequence). Trimming removed 3 bases at V and 4 bases at J, with 7 bases between. DNA of the CDR3: TGTGCCAGCAGTTTTAACCTTTACAATGAGCAGTTCTTC. Encoded protein: CASSFNLYNEQFF.

This clonotype was seen a handful of times. The V call is TRBV12-3 or TRBV12-4, the J call TRBJ1-3, with a possible D match to TRBD1 (5 bases). This CDR3 region has 15 residues. V was clipped by 5 bases and J by 2 bases, with 13 bases between them. CDR3 coding DNA: TGTGCCAGCAGTCTCGGGACTATAACTGGAAACACCATATATTTT. Translating gives CASSLGTITGNTIYF.

The gene calls are TRBV6-6 and TRBJ2-1; 8 positions agree with TRBD2. Germline assignment: CDR1 MNHNY and CDR2 SVGAGI (reference sequence). CDR3 size: 15 residues. Trimming cost V 8 bases and J 7 bases; bases outside gene matches: 13. The CDR3 DNA is TGTGCCAGCTCCTACGGACTAGCTTATAGTAATGAGCAGTTCTTC. This encodes CASSYGLAYSNEQFF.

The chain combines TRBV29-1 with TRBJ2-7, with 7 bases fitting TRBD2. CDR1 is SQVTM and CDR2 is ANQGSEA in the germline V gene. Trimming took 7 bases from V and 2 from J; bases not matched to a gene: 11. CDR3 length: 14 residues. The CDR3 here is CSGRRDYLTYEQYF. The CDR3 DNA sequence: TGCAGCGGGAGACGGGACTATCTGACCTACGAGCAGTACTTC.

The chain combines TRBV5-5 with TRBJ1-1; TRBD1 matches at 8 bases. Germline V gene lookup returns CDR1 SGHKS and CDR2 YYEKEE (reference sequence). The CDR3 consists of 14 residues. The V and J ends lost 3 bases and 4 bases, in that order; junction bases with no gene match: 5. The chain's CDR3 is CASSSDRDRTEAFF. CDR3 nucleotide sequence: TGTGCCAGCAGCTCGGACAGGGATCGCACTGAAGCTTTCTTT.